This TCR beta chain comes out of a study of T-cell memory formation after mild COVID-19. General study results and limits: Day 15 to 85 contracting clones showed balanced CD4/CD8; later expanders leaned CD4+.

Trimming took 7 bases from V and 1 from J, leaving 10 bases between them. Germline V gives CDR1 GTSNPN, CDR2 SVGIG (reference sequence). The CDR3 consists of 12 residues. TCRdb re-derived calls from the 5' RACE reads in MiXCR, one entry per CDR3 protein. The sample records approximately 180,000 distinct CDR3 sequences, 16% being singletons. With regard to this clonotype: Its antigen is currently unknown.

The sequenced sample consisted of PBMCs or a T cell subset sorted from them (not recorded which). This receptor was identified in an adult woman who had mild COVID-19 (a few samples of this study predate the infection). Cell type and time point are not known. The chain recombines TRBV30 with TRBJ1-1; D gene ambiguous. The CDR3 spells CAFQFANTEAFF. The CDR3, as DNA: TGTGCCTTCCAGTTTGCGAACACTGAAGCTTTCTTT.